What follows are 13 T cell receptor beta chains derived from one specimen sequenced in a study of OX40 agonist ivuxolimab in advanced cancers. TCRdb's copy holds only in-frame clones and misses some; the assay was immunoSEQ multiplex PCR. The sample contains tens of thousands of clones, about 86% of which appear only once. The starting material was CD4+ or CD8+ T cells sorted from blood, obtained in a trial of the OX40 agonist ivuxolimab. The origin of the receptors is an adult with an advanced solid tumor such as melanoma, head and neck, liver or kidney cancer.

This clone has just one count. CDR3 nucleotides: TGTGCCAGCTCCGCTTCCGGGACTCTCGGTGAAAAACTGTTTTTT. Translated: CASSASGTLGEKLFF. The chain is built from TRBV27 and TRBJ1-4, with D maybe TRBD1 (5 bases). The CDR3 runs to 15 residues. The germline V and J ends were trimmed by 8 bases and 7 bases, with 20 bases remaining between them. CDR1 MNHEY and CDR2 SMNVEV come from the germline V gene (reference sequence).

This clone was detected once. This sequence joins TRBV7-2 and TRBJ2-7, with 8 bases aligning to TRBD2. The germline V gene encodes CDR1 SGHTA and CDR2 FQGNSA. The CDR3 contains 13 residues. The V segment lost 6 bases and the J segment 9 bases; nucleotides outside the gene matches: 10. The CDR3, as DNA: TGTGCCAGCAGTCTTGCCGGGGGGGACGTGCAGTACTTC. It yields the protein CASSLAGGDVQYF. The whole variable domain, remainder taken from reference TRBV7-2 and TRBJ2-7, is GAGVSQSPSNKVTEKGKDVELRCDPISGHTALYWYRQSLGQGLEFLIYFQGNSAPDKSGLPSDRFSAERTGGSVSTLTIQRTQQEDSAVYLCASSLAGGDVQYFGPGTRLTVT.

CDR3 DNA sequence: TGTGCCAGCAGCCCCCGACCAGGGGGAAACACCATATATTTT. Its translation: CASSPRPGGNTIYF. This rearrangement joins TRBV5-6 to TRBJ1-3; possibly TRBD1 for D (5 bases). Germline V gene sequence: CDR1 SGHDT, CDR2 YYEEEE. The CDR3 has 14 amino acids. Deletions cut 4 bases from V and 4 bases from J, with 12 bases between.

The rearrangement joins TRBV14 to TRBJ2-3; 7 bases fit TRBD2. This CDR3 comprises 16 residues. Germline CDR1 is SGHDN and CDR2 is FVKESK. V was pared by 5 bases and J by 0 bases, with 8 bases of the junction left unmatched. This chain's CDR3 is CASSVQRGRSTDTQYF. The CDR3 DNA reads TGTGCCAGCAGCGTTCAGCGGGGACGTAGCACAGATACGCAGTATTTT. Full variable domain (remainder filled in from reference TRBV14 and TRBJ2-3): EAGVTQFPSHSVIEKGQTVTLRCDPISGHDNLYWYRRVMGKEIKFLLHFVKESKQDESGMPNNRFLAERTGGTYSTLKVQPAELEDSGVYFCASSVQRGRSTDTQYFGPGTRLTVL.

This sequence joins TRBV11-2 and TRBJ2-5; a weak D match, TRBD2 (5 bases). The CDR3 has 15 amino acids. Germline V gene lookup returns CDR1 SGHAT and CDR2 FQNNGV. V was pared by 0 bases and J by 5 bases, with 13 bases between. The CDR3 protein is CASSLELGKRETQYF. The DNA for the CDR3 is TGTGCCAGCAGCTTAGAGTTGGGCAAGCGGGAGACCCAGTACTTC.

V is TRBV7-6 and J is TRBJ2-5; D is perhaps TRBD1 or TRBD2 (6 bases each). The CDR3 has 16 residues. V lost 2 bases and J lost 6, with 19 bases in between. From germline, CDR1 is SGHVS and CDR2 FNYEAQ. The CDR3 here is CASSLNSGAGIQTQYF. The CDR3 nucleotides read TGTGCCAGCAGCTTAAATTCGGGGGCAGGGATTCAGACCCAGTACTTC.

The chain couples TRBV11-2 to TRBJ1-1; no clear D. This CDR3 is built from 13 residues. V lost 3 bases and J lost 5, with 10 bases in between. CDR1 SGHAT and CDR2 FQNNGV come from the germline V gene. The CDR3 sequence is CASSFSDTTEAFF. The CDR3 coding sequence is TGTGCCAGCAGCTTTTCCGACACTACTGAAGCTTTCTTT.

The rearrangement uses TRBV7-2 and TRBJ2-6, with 8 bases identical to TRBD1. V shed 2 bases and J 2 bases; nucleotides not matched to a gene: 5. In germline, CDR1 is SGHTA, CDR2 FQGNSA. This CDR3 is 17 amino acids long. The CDR3 here is CASSLYGQGAGANVLTF. In DNA form, the CDR3 reads TGTGCCAGCAGCTTATATGGACAGGGAGCTGGGGCCAACGTCCTGACTTTC. Combining the CDR3 with reference TRBV7-2 and TRBJ2-6 gives the whole variable domain GAGVSQSPSNKVTEKGKDVELRCDPISGHTALYWYRQSLGQGLEFLIYFQGNSAPDKSGLPSDRFSAERTGGSVSTLTIQRTQQEDSAVYLCASSLYGQGAGANVLTFGAGSRLTVL.

The CDR3 DNA reads as TGTGCCAGCAGCTTAGGGCCGATGGGTCAGCCCCAGCATTTT. It encodes CASSLGPMGQPQHF. The rearrangement joins TRBV7-2 to TRBJ1-5; D unresolved. The CDR3 spans 14 residues. The V end was cut by 1 base, the J end by 6 bases, with 10 bases between. CDR1 and CDR2 (germline): SGHTA, FQGNSA.

This clone appeared once. V usage is TRBV7-6 and J usage is TRBJ2-1, with D possibly TRBD1 on 7 matching bases. V was clipped by 5 bases and J by 6 bases, with 20 bases between them. CDR1 SGHVS and CDR2 FNYEAQ come from the germline V gene. CDR3 length equals 16 residues. This CDR3 reads CASSPRGAPLTNEQFF. As DNA, the CDR3 is TGTGCCAGCAGCCCCAGGGGGGCACCCCTAACCAATGAGCAGTTCTTC.

The gene calls are TRBV5-1 and TRBJ2-3; TRBD1 is a possible D gene (6 bases). The CDR3 is 14 residues long. The ends were cut back, 4 bases at V and 2 bases at J, with 11 bases in the middle. The V gene's germline CDR1 is SGHRS and CDR2 YFSETQ. CDR3: CASSRDIATDTQYF. The CDR3 bases are TGCGCCAGCAGCCGGGACATTGCCACAGATACGCAGTATTTT.

This clone was counted a single time. The rearrangement links TRBV4-2 to TRBJ2-5; TRBD2 aligns across 10 bases. V shed 1 base and J 3 bases; nucleotides not matched to a gene: 11. The CDR3 runs 18 residues. The V gene's germline CDR1 is LGHNA and CDR2 YNFKEQ. DNA of the CDR3: TGTGCCAGCAGCCAAGTCGAGACTAGCGGGCACCTAAAAGAGACCCAGTACTTC. Translated: CASSQVETSGHLKETQYF.

The chain uses TRBV5-1 and TRBJ2-7; 9 bases are shared with TRBD2. The germline CDR1 and CDR2 sequences are SGHRS and YFSETQ. The CDR3 extends over 13 amino acids. Trimming at V came to 4 bases and at J to 6 bases, leaving 5 bases not matched to a gene. Written as DNA, the CDR3 is TGCGCCAGCAGCGGGGGACTAGCCGGCGAGCAGTACTTC. Its translation: CASSGGLAGEQYF.